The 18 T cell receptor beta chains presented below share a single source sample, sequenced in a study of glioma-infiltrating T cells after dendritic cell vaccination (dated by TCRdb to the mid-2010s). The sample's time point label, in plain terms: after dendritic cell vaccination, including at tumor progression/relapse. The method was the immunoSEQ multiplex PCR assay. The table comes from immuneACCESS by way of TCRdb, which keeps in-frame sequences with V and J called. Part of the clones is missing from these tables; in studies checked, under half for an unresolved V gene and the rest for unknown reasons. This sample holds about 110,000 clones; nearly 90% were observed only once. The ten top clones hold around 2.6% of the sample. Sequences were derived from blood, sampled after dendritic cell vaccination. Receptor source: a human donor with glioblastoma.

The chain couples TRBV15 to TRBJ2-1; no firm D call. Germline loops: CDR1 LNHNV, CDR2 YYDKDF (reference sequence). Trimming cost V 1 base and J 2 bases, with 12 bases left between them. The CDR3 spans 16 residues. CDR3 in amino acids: CATSRAPSVTYNEQFF. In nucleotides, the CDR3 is TGTGCCACCAGCAGAGCTCCCAGCGTAACCTACAATGAGCAGTTCTTC.

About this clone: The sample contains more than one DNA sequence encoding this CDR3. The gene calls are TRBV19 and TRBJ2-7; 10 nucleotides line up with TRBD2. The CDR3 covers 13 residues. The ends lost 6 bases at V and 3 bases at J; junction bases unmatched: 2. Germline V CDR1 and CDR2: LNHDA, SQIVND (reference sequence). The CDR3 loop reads CASSRTSGYEQYF. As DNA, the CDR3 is TGTGCCAGTAGCAGGACTAGCGGCTACGAGCAGTACTTC.

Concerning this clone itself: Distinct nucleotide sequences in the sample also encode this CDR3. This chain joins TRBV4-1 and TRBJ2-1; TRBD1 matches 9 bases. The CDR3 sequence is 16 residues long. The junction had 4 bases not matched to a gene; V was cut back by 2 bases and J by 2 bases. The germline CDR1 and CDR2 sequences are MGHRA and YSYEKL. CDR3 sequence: CASSQPGTGTYNEQFF. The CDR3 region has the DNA TGCGCCAGCAGCCAACCCGGGACAGGGACCTACAATGAGCAGTTCTTC.

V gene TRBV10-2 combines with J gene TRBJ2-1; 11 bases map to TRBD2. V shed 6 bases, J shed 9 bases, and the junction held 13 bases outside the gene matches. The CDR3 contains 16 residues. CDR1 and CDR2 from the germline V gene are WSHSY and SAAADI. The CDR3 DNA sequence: TGCGCCAGCAGCTTGACTAGCGGGGCAGGCAACGGTGAGCAGTTCTTC. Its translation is CASSLTSGAGNGEQFF.

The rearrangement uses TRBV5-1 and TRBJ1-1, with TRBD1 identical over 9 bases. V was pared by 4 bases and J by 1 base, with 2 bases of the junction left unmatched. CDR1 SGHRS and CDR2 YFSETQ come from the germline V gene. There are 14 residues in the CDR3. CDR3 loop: CASSLTGGNTEAFF. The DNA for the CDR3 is TGCGCCAGCAGCCTGACAGGGGGGAACACTGAAGCTTTCTTT.

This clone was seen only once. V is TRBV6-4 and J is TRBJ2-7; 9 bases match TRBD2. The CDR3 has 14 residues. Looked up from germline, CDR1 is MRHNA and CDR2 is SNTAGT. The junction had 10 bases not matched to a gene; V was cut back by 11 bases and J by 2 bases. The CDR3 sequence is CAGRGGRAPYEQYF. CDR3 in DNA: TGTGCCGGCCGAGGCGGGAGGGCCCCCTACGAGCAGTACTTC.

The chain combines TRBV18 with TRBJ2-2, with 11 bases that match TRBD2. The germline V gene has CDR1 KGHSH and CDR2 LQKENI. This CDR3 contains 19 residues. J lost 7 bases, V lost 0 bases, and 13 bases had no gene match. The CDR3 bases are TGTGCCAGCTCACCACCGGTCACTAGCGGGGGAGGGTGGGGCGGGGAGCTGTTTTTT. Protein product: CASSPPVTSGGGWGGELFF. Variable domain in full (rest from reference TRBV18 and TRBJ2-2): NAGVMQNPRHLVRRRGQEARLRCSPMKGHSHVYWYRQLPEEGLKFMVYLQKENIIDESGMPKERFSAEFPKEGPSILRIQQVVRGDSAAYFCASSPPVTSGGGWGGELFFGEGSRLTVL.

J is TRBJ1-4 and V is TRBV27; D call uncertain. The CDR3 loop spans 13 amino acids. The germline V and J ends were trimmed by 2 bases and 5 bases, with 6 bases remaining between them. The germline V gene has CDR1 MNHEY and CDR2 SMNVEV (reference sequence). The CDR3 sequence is CASSLRRNEKLFF. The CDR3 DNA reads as TGTGCCAGCAGTTTAAGGCGGAATGAAAAACTGTTTTTT.

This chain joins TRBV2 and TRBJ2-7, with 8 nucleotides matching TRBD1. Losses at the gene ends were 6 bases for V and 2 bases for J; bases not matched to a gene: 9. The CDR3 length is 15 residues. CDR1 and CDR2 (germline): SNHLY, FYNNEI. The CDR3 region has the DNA TGTGCCAGCAGGGAACAGGGGGACCTCACCTACGAGCAGTACTTC. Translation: CASREQGDLTYEQYF.

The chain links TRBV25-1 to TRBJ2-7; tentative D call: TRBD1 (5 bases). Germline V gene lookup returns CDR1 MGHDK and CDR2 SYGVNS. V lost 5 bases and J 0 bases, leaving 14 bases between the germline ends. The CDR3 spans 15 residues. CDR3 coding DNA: TGTGCCAGCAGTAACTGGGCCAGGGCCTCCTACGAGCAGTACTTC. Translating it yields CASSNWARASYEQYF.

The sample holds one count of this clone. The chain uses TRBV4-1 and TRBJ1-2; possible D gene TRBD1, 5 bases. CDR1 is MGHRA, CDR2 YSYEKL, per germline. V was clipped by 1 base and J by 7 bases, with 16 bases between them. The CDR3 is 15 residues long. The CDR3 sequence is CASSQVGGRRLGYTF. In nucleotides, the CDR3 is TGCGCCAGCAGCCAAGTGGGGGGTCGAAGGCTTGGCTACACCTTC.

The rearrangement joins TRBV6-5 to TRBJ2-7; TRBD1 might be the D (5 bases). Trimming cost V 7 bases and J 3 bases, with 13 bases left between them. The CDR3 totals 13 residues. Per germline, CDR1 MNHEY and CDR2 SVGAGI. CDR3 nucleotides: TGTGCCAGCACTCCGGACACCGGCTACGAGCAGTACTTC. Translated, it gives CASTPDTGYEQYF.

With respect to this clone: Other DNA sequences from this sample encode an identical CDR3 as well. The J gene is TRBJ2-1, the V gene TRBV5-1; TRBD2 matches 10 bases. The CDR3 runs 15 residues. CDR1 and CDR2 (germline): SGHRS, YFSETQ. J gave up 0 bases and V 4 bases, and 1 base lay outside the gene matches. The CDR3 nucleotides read TGCGCCAGCAGCCCTAGCGGGAGCTCCTACAATGAGCAGTTCTTC. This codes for CASSPSGSSYNEQFF.

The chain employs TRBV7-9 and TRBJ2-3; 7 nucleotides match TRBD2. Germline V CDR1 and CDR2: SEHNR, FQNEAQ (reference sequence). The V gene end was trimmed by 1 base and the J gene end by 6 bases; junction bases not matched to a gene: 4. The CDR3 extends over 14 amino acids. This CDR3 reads CASSLGEGLDTQYF. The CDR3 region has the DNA TGTGCCAGCAGCTTAGGGGAGGGCCTGGATACGCAGTATTTT.

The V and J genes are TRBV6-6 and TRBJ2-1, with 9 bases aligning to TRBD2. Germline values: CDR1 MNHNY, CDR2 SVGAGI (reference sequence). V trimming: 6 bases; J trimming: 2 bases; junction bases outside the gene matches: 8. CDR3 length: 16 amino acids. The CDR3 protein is CASSTTASGAYNEQFF. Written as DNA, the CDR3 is TGTGCCAGCAGCACCACAGCTAGCGGGGCCTACAATGAGCAGTTCTTC.

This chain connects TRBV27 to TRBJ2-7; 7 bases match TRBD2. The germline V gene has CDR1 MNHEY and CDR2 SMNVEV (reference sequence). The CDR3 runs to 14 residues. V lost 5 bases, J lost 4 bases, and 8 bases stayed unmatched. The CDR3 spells CASSATSGGYEQYF. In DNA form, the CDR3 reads TGTGCCAGCAGTGCCACGTCCGGGGGGTACGAGCAGTACTTC.

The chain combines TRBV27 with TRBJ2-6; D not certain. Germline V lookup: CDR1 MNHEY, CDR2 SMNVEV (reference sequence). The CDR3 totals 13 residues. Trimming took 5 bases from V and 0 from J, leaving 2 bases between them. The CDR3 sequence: CASSLSGANVLTF. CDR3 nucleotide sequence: TGTGCCAGCAGTCTCTCTGGGGCCAACGTCCTGACTTTC. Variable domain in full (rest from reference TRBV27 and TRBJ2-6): EAQVTQNPRYLITVTGKKLTVTCSQNMNHEYMSWYRQDPGLGLRQIYYSMNVEVTDKGDVPEGYKVSRKEKRNFPLILESPSPNQTSLYFCASSLSGANVLTFGAGSRLTVL.

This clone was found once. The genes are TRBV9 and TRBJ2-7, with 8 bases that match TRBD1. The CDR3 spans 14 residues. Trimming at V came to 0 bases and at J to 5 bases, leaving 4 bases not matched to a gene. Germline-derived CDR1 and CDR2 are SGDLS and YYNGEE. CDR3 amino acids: CASSVGVTGDEQYF. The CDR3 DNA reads TGTGCCAGCAGCGTAGGGGTGACAGGGGACGAGCAGTACTTC. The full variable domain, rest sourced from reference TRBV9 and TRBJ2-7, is DSGVTQTPKHLITATGQRVTLRCSPRSGDLSVYWYQQSLDQGLQFLIQYYNGEERAKGNILERFSAQQFPDLHSELNLSSLELGDSALYFCASSVGVTGDEQYFGPGTRLTVT.